Below, one T cell receptor beta chain is given with its context. Its antigen is not known. The CDR3 is 19 residues long. V was trimmed by 3 bases and J by 5 bases, leaving 28 bases between them. Germline CDR1 and CDR2: MDHEN and SYDVKM. This sample was taken from a study of shared clonotypes between healthy human individuals. Study summary: The people who gave samples were a couple of women and three men aged 18 to 49.

It was at deep level that the assay was run. Assay: immunoSEQ multiplex PCR; the TCRdb copy retains only in-frame clones and omits some. The sample contains about 2,100,000 clones, just over 90% of which appear only once. Naive CD8 cells comprised CD45RO-negative, CCR7-positively selected cells, excluding terminally differentiated effector memory CD45RA+ cells. Study conclusions and caveats: An expected dependence of interdonor clonotype sharing on sequencing depth was noted.

This clonotype was obtained from a man between 18 and 29 years old in good health. Some clones in this sample may be carry-over from other donors' samples. Input material: naive CD8+ T cells from PBMCs. The chain uses TRBV28 and TRBJ2-5, with D perhaps matching TRBD1 (6 bases). In DNA form, the CDR3 reads TGTGCCAGCAGTTTCCCAACCGGGCCGCAAGGGACACTCGCGGAGACCCAGTACTTC. Encoded protein: CASSFPTGPQGTLAETQYF.